A single sample gave rise to the 19 T cell receptor beta chains below, sequenced in a study of T cell repertoires in cytomegalovirus infection. Their antigen targets remain unknown. TCRdb fed the reads into MiXCR, producing one record per CDR3 protein. The data show a few hundred thousand distinct CDR3 sequences, about 33% seen once. The source was cultured PBMCs, collected from culture after CMV antigen stimulation. These receptors all stem from a human donor in good health (CMV status not recorded). Some clones in this sample may be carry-over from other donors' samples.

Concerning this clonotype: A read error may be the cause here, since a much bigger clone is one base away. CDR3 sequence reads: CASSLAGSSGYEQYV. The CDR3 coding sequence is TGTGCCAGCAGCTTAGCCGGGTCTAGCGGATACGAGCAGTACGTC. The chain is built from TRBV7-9 and TRBJ2-7; 7 positions agree with TRBD2. This CDR3 is 15 amino acids long. Per the germline V gene, CDR1 is SEHNR and CDR2 is FQNEAQ (reference sequence). The trim removed 0 bases at V and 4 bases at J, leaving 6 bases unmatched.

This clonotype was recorded many times. The chain has TRBV7-8 and TRBJ1-1, with D unresolved. CDR3 length: 14 residues. Between the trimmed V and J ends, which lost 5 bases and 5 bases, there was a span of 15 bases. Germline V gives CDR1 SGHVS, CDR2 FQNEAQ. CDR3 amino acids: CASSPRRRTTEAFF. CDR3 DNA sequence: TGTGCCAGCAGCCCACGTCGAAGAACTACTGAAGCTTTCTTT.

The chain combines TRBV29-1 with TRBJ2-7; the match to TRBD2 covers 13 bases. The V segment lost 0 bases and the J segment 0 bases; nucleotides outside the gene matches: 23. The CDR3 length is 23 residues. Germline lookup yields CDR1 SQVTM and CDR2 ANQGSEA. DNA of the CDR3: TGCAGCGTTGAAGACGCGCGTAAACATATTAGGGGACTAGCGGGACTAAGCTCCTACGAGCAGTACGTC. Translating it yields CSVEDARKHIRGLAGLSSYEQYV.

The V call is TRBV12-3 or TRBV12-4, the J call TRBJ2-6; 9 nucleotides line up with TRBD1. V gave up 6 bases and J gave up 2 bases; unmatched junction bases: 5. The CDR3 length is 16 residues. CDR3 region: CASSRDRGTGANVLTF. In DNA form, the CDR3 reads TGTGCCAGCAGCCGTGACAGGGGGACTGGGGCCAACGTCCTGACTTTC.

This clonotype has just one count. J is TRBJ2-1 and V is TRBV19; 13 bases are a match to TRBD2. The CDR3 is 16 amino acids. The J segment lost 4 bases and the V segment lost 6 bases, leaving 6 bases of the junction unmatched. CDR1 and CDR2 from the germline V gene are LNHDA and SQIVND (reference sequence). The CDR3 region has the DNA TGTGCCAGTAGCGTGAGGACTAGCGGGAGTTACAATGAGCAGTTCTTC. It yields the protein CASSVRTSGSYNEQFF.

This clonotype was detected many times. This chain connects TRBV7-9 to TRBJ1-1; D gene unclear. The CDR3 length is 16 residues. Germline CDR1 reads SEHNR; CDR2 reads FQNEAQ (reference sequence). V lost 1 base and J lost 6, with 18 bases in between. The CDR3 sequence is CASSLDVSAGWAEAFF. The CDR3, as DNA: TGTGCCAGCAGCTTAGATGTTTCGGCAGGTTGGGCTGAAGCTTTCTTT.

The chain couples TRBV12-3 or TRBV12-4 to TRBJ1-3; D remains unclear. Trimming took 1 base from V and 4 from J, leaving 14 bases between them. The CDR3 totals 16 residues. The CDR3 nucleotides are TGTGCCAGCAGTTTAGGAGACCTTGGCGGCGGAAACACCATATATTTT. Its protein is CASSLGDLGGGNTIYF.

The V and J genes are TRBV6-5 and TRBJ2-5; the match to TRBD2 covers 13 bases. The CDR3 length is 16 residues. The germline V gene has CDR1 MNHEY and CDR2 SVGAGI. The V gene end was trimmed by 0 bases and the J gene end by 4 bases; junction bases not matched to a gene: 2. The CDR3 region is CASSYSGLAGAETQYF. CDR3 bases: TGTGCCAGCAGTTACTCAGGACTAGCGGGAGCAGAGACCCAGTACTTC.

This clonotype was counted between two and nine times. The rearrangement joins TRBV7-2 to TRBJ1-6; D ambiguous. Per the germline V gene, CDR1 is SGHTA and CDR2 is FQGNSA. V lost 5 bases, J lost 2 bases, and 10 bases lay in between. CDR3 length: 15 amino acids. Here the CDR3 DNA reads TGTGCCAGCAGCCGGGATCTGGCCTATAATTCACCCCTCCACTTT. Its translation: CASSRDLAYNSPLHF.

V gene TRBV19 combines with J gene TRBJ1-5; 9 bases are a match to TRBD1. This CDR3 contains 13 residues. Per the germline V gene, CDR1 is LNHDA and CDR2 is SQIVND (reference sequence). CDR3 nucleotide sequence: TGTGCATCCGGGACAGGGCACAATCAGCCCCAGCATTTT. Translating gives CASGTGHNQPQHF.

Remarks on this clonotype: One end of the junction varies from germline; a read error may be responsible. The genes are TRBV12-3 or TRBV12-4 and TRBJ2-3; tentatively, D is TRBD2 (6 bases). This CDR3 region has 16 residues. The CDR3 reads CASSLAAGPSTDMQYF. For the CDR3, the DNA is TGTGCCAGCAGTTTAGCGGCGGGACCTAGCACAGATATGCAGTATTTT.

The chain couples TRBV20-1 to TRBJ2-1; 8 bases are a match to TRBD2. The V gene's germline CDR1 is DFQATT and CDR2 SNEGSKA (reference sequence). Trimming cost V 0 bases and J 4 bases; bases outside gene matches: 8. This CDR3 contains 16 residues. CDR3 in DNA: TGCAGTGCTAGAGATCGATCGGGAGGGCCATACAATGAGCAGTTCTTC. Translated: CSARDRSGGPYNEQFF.

This CDR3 is CASSSRLAGMGEDTQYF. The CDR3 nucleotides are TGTGCCAGCAGCAGTCGACTAGCGGGAATGGGGGAGGATACGCAGTATTTT. V gene TRBV7-3 combines with J gene TRBJ2-3; 11 bases map to TRBD2. The CDR3 is 17 residues long. J lost 6 bases, V lost 5 bases, and 13 bases had no gene match. CDR1 SGHTA and CDR2 FQGTGA come from the germline V gene.

This clonotype was seen a few times. This rearrangement joins TRBV29-1 to TRBJ1-2, with D perhaps matching TRBD1 (6 bases). Germline assignment: CDR1 SQVTM and CDR2 ANQGSEA. Trimming took off 1 base at V and 4 bases at J, with 13 bases between the two ends. This CDR3 has 14 residues. DNA of the CDR3: TGCAGCGTTGAAGGGGGGGGCAGGATCTATGGCTACACCTTC. As protein: CSVEGGGRIYGYTF.

The gene calls are TRBV25-1 and TRBJ2-5; unclear D gene. Germline loops: CDR1 MGHDK, CDR2 SYGVNS. The CDR3 has 12 residues. V dropped 4 bases and J dropped 5 bases, with 8 bases sitting between them. Here the CDR3 reads CASSADWETQYF. As DNA, the CDR3 is TGTGCCAGCAGTGCAGACTGGGAGACCCAGTACTTC.

This clonotype showed up just a few times. The chain uses TRBV24-1 and TRBJ2-2; no definite D call. The CDR3 contains 16 residues. V lost 2 bases and J lost 1, with 10 bases in between. Germline assignment: CDR1 KGHDR and CDR2 SFDVKD. This chain's CDR3 is CATSDYGDQNTGELFF. The CDR3 bases are TGTGCCACCAGTGATTATGGAGACCAGAACACCGGGGAGCTGTTTTTT.

The count of this clonotype is one. The chain uses TRBV20-1 and TRBJ1-5; no clear D gene. Trimming took 1 base from V and 1 from J, leaving 17 bases between them. Germline CDR1 reads DFQATT; CDR2 reads SNEGSKA (reference sequence). The CDR3 is 17 amino acids. CDR3 residues: CSARVGLGALSNQPQHF. Written as DNA, the CDR3 is TGCAGTGCTAGAGTGGGTTTAGGAGCCCTGAGCAATCAGCCCCAGCATTTT.

The table lists this clonotype with a few counts. This chain joins TRBV7-2 and TRBJ1-2; maybe TRBD1 (5 bases). The CDR3 spans 13 residues. Germline CDR1 and CDR2: SGHTA and FQGNSA. Trimming left V 6 bases short and J 7 bases short, with 15 bases between. Written as DNA, the CDR3 is TGTGCCAGCAGGGGCGAGGGAGGGACTGGCTACACCTTC. This codes for CASRGEGGTGYTF.

The chain links TRBV5-1 to TRBJ2-2; D remains ambiguous. Germline-derived CDR1 and CDR2 are SGHRS and YFSETQ. V shed 2 bases and J shed 6 bases, with 11 bases lying between them. The CDR3 is made up of 14 amino acids. This CDR3 is CASSLESNAGELFF. CDR3 sequence (DNA): TGCGCCAGCAGCTTAGAAAGCAATGCCGGGGAGCTGTTTTTT.